The 27 T cell receptor beta chains in this list originate from one sample, sequenced in a study of brain metastases from non-small cell lung cancer. Sequencing used immunoSEQ multiplex PCR; TCRdb keeps in-frame clones, though not all of them. Seen here are roughly 1,500 clones, approximately 95% observed once, and the top ten hold 2% to 2.5%. Sequenced material: tissue from a brain metastasis. These receptors originate from a donor at least 40 years old with non-small cell lung cancer.

V is TRBV28 and J is TRBJ2-2; D gene unclear. Trimming stripped 6 bases from V and 6 bases from J, with 11 bases between. The CDR3 contains 13 residues. The germline gives CDR1 MDHEN, CDR2 SYDVKM. This CDR3 reads CASSVTGSGELFF. For the CDR3, the DNA is TGTGCCAGCAGCGTTACGGGTTCCGGGGAGCTGTTTTTT.

With regard to this clone: An end of the junction does not agree with germline; a read error may underlie this. This chain connects TRBV6-6 to TRBJ2-7, with TRBD2 identical over 8 bases. Germline V CDR1 and CDR2: MNHNY, SVGAGI (reference sequence). CDR3 length equals 14 residues. The CDR3 loop is CASTLAGSSYEQYF. The CDR3 coding sequence is TGTGCCAGCACCTTAGCGGGAAGCTCCTACGAACAGTACTTC.

This clone was observed once. This chain uses TRBV4-3 with TRBJ1-2, with D perhaps TRBD1 (6 bases). V was pared by 3 bases and J by 6 bases, with 17 bases between. CDR1 is LGHNA, CDR2 YSLEER, per germline. The CDR3 has 15 residues. CDR3 in amino acids: CASSQLRGGRNGYTF. The CDR3 coding sequence is TGCGCCAGCAGCCAGCTTCGTGGGGGGCGGAATGGCTACACCTTC.

Note on this clone: One end of the junction is discordant with germline, which a read error may explain. The chain joins TRBV3-1 (or the pseudogene TRBV3-2) to TRBJ1-2; the match to TRBD1 covers 7 bases. CDR1 and CDR2 from the germline V gene are LGHDT and YNNKEL (reference sequence). This CDR3 has 15 amino acids. The CDR3 DNA sequence: TGTGCCAGCAGCCTCGGCCGGGACAGAGGTTATGGTTACACTTTT. Residues: CASSLGRDRGYGYTF.

This clone is a singleton in its sample. V gene TRBV7-3 combines with J gene TRBJ2-1, with TRBD1 as a possible D gene (5 bases). CDR3 length equals 14 residues. CDR1 and CDR2 from the germline V gene are SGHTA and FQGTGA. Trimming stripped 4 bases from V and 9 bases from J, with 16 bases between. CDR3 protein: CASSSLDNRGEQFF. The CDR3 nucleotides are TGTGCCAGCAGCTCATTGGACAATCGTGGTGAGCAGTTCTTC. Drawing the rest from reference TRBV7-3 and TRBJ2-1, the complete variable domain is GAGVSQTPSNKVTEKGKYVELRCDPISGHTALYWYRQSLGQGPEFLIYFQGTGAADDSGLPNDRFFAVRPEGSVSTLKIQRTERGDSAVYLCASSSLDNRGEQFFGPGTRLTVL.

CDR3 in DNA: TGTGCCAGCAGCTTAGGGGGACTAGCGGGGAAGCAGTTCTTC. This encodes CASSLGGLAGKQFF. The rearrangement joins TRBV7-2 to TRBJ2-1; the match to TRBD2 covers 13 bases. Germline CDR1 and CDR2: SGHTA and FQGNSA. This CDR3 has 14 residues. The V segment lost 1 base and the J segment 11 bases; nucleotides outside the gene matches: 2. The whole variable domain, remainder taken from reference TRBV7-2 and TRBJ2-1, is GAGVSQSPSNKVTEKGKDVELRCDPISGHTALYWYRQSLGQGLEFLIYFQGNSAPDKSGLPSDRFSAERTGGSVSTLTIQRTQQEDSAVYLCASSLGGLAGKQFFGPGTRLTVL.

The V call is TRBV6-5, the J call TRBJ2-3; perhaps TRBD2 as D (5 bases). Trimming took 10 bases from V and 2 from J, leaving 7 bases between them. Germline V CDR1 and CDR2: MNHEY, SVGAGI. The CDR3 is 11 residues long. CDR3 DNA: TGTGCCACTGACTACACAGATACGCAGTATTTT. As protein: CATDYTDTQYF.

This sequence joins TRBV28 and TRBJ1-2, with 10 nucleotides matching TRBD1. CDR3 size: 16 residues. V dropped 5 bases and J dropped 4; count of bases not matched to a gene: 10. In germline, CDR1 is MDHEN, CDR2 SYDVKM. CDR3: CASSPGTGAQIYGYTF. CDR3 nucleotides: TGTGCCAGCAGTCCCGGGACAGGGGCTCAAATCTATGGCTACACCTTC.

V gene TRBV4-2 combines with J gene TRBJ2-5; 12 bases agree with TRBD2. Germline CDR1 LGHNA, CDR2 YNFKEQ. This CDR3 spans 16 amino acids. The ends lost 3 bases at V and 7 bases at J; junction bases unmatched: 9. CDR3 amino acids: CASSQIGLAGSGTQYF. The CDR3 region has the DNA TGTGCCAGCAGCCAGATTGGACTAGCGGGGTCGGGGACCCAGTACTTC.

This chain connects TRBV7-2 to TRBJ2-7; 7 bases map to TRBD2. Germline CDR1 and CDR2: SGHTA and FQGNSA. V shed 5 bases and J 6 bases; nucleotides not matched to a gene: 13. The CDR3 is 15 amino acids. In nucleotides, the CDR3 is TGTGCCAGCAGCATCTGGGGAGGGGCGGCAGCCGAGCAGTACTTC. Translating it yields CASSIWGGAAAEQYF.

The chain employs TRBV5-6 and TRBJ1-2; tentative D call: TRBD1 (6 bases). Trimming pared 4 bases from V and 2 bases from J, leaving 9 bases between. This CDR3 region has 13 residues. Germline values: CDR1 SGHDT, CDR2 YYEEEE. CDR3 coding DNA: TGTGCCAGCAGCGGGACACCCAACTATGGCTACACCTTC. Amino acid sequence: CASSGTPNYGYTF.

This chain connects TRBV6-5 to TRBJ2-1, with D perhaps matching TRBD2 (5 bases). Germline assignment: CDR1 MNHEY and CDR2 SVGAGI. The CDR3 runs 13 residues. Trimming took 6 bases from V and 13 from J, leaving 19 bases between them. CDR3 sequence: CASSQTRASSQFF. The CDR3 DNA is TGTGCCAGCAGCCAGACGAGGGCATCGTCTCAGTTCTTC.

The CDR3 protein is CASSTSERDYNEQFF. CDR3 nucleotide sequence: TGTGCCAGCAGTACTTCCGAACGGGACTACAATGAGCAGTTCTTC. The gene calls are TRBV27 and TRBJ2-1; tentative D call: TRBD2 (5 bases). V lost 5 bases to trimming and J lost 3 bases, with 14 bases between them. Germline-derived CDR1 and CDR2 are MNHEY and SMNVEV (reference sequence). The CDR3 extends over 15 amino acids.

The gene calls are TRBV5-4 and TRBJ1-1; D is possibly TRBD1 (5 bases). Germline CDR1 is SGHNT and CDR2 is YYREEE (reference sequence). Deletions cut 0 bases from V and 10 bases from J, with 10 bases between. The CDR3 contains 12 residues. CDR3 in amino acids: CASSLAGERAFF. The CDR3 coding sequence is TGTGCCAGCAGCTTGGCGGGGGAAAGAGCTTTCTTT.

This chain connects TRBV19 to TRBJ1-2; unclear D gene. V was clipped by 6 bases and J by 1 base, with 12 bases between them. The CDR3 length is 14 residues. Germline assignment: CDR1 LNHDA and CDR2 SQIVND (reference sequence). CDR3 region: CASSLDTNNYGYTF. For the CDR3, the DNA is TGTGCCAGTAGCCTCGACACAAATAACTATGGCTACACCTTC.

This chain uses TRBV18 with TRBJ1-1; TRBD1 might be the D (6 bases). V was pared by 3 bases and J by 3 bases, with 11 bases between. Germline V gene sequence: CDR1 KGHSH, CDR2 LQKENI. The CDR3 contains 14 residues. CDR3 amino acids: CASSPGGHDTEAFF. CDR3 DNA sequence: TGTGCCAGCTCACCCGGGGGACACGACACTGAAGCTTTCTTT.

This clone showed up just once. This rearrangement joins TRBV25-1 to TRBJ1-2; the D is unclear. Germline V gene lookup returns CDR1 MGHDK and CDR2 SYGVNS. Trimming pared 5 bases from V and 4 bases from J, leaving 17 bases between. This CDR3 contains 15 residues. CDR3 protein: CASSFHSSMSYGYTF. The CDR3 coding sequence is TGTGCCAGCAGTTTCCACAGCTCCATGAGCTATGGCTACACCTTC.

The chain employs TRBV27 and TRBJ2-6; tentative D call: TRBD1 (5 bases). The CDR3 spans 16 residues. Looked up from germline, CDR1 is MNHEY and CDR2 is SMNVEV (reference sequence). The V end lost 4 bases, the J end lost 1 base, and 11 bases lay between the germline ends. As DNA, the CDR3 is TGTGCCAGCAGTTCGATCAGGGTGTCTGGGGCCAACGTCCTGACTTTC. Its translation is CASSSIRVSGANVLTF.

The rearrangement links TRBV30 to TRBJ2-7; TRBD1 aligns across 9 bases. Trimming at V came to 0 bases and at J to 7 bases, leaving 10 bases not matched to a gene. CDR3 length: 15 residues. In germline, CDR1 is GTSNPN, CDR2 SVGIG (reference sequence). The CDR3 region is CAWSVRQGVSNEQYF. The CDR3 DNA reads TGTGCCTGGAGTGTACGACAGGGGGTATCCAATGAGCAGTACTTC.

Regarding this clone: Other nucleotide sequences from this sample produce the same CDR3. This CDR3 is CATSRDLSGGRQHF. The CDR3 DNA sequence: TGTGCCACCAGCAGAGATCTAAGTGGGGGGAGACAGCATTTT. The rearrangement uses TRBV15 and TRBJ1-5; D perhaps matches TRBD1 (5 bases). CDR3 size: 14 residues. V lost 0 bases and J 13 bases, leaving 16 bases between the germline ends. In germline, CDR1 is LNHNV, CDR2 YYDKDF (reference sequence).

This chain connects TRBV19 to TRBJ1-2, with TRBD1 as a possible D gene (5 bases). Germline values: CDR1 LNHDA, CDR2 SQIVND (reference sequence). Trimming removed 0 bases at V and 4 bases at J, with 18 bases between. The CDR3 contains 17 residues. CDR3 nucleotide sequence: TGTGCCAGTAGTATAGATGCCTCCGGGGCTCCCAGCTATGGCTACACCTTC. It is translated as CASSIDASGAPSYGYTF. Combining the CDR3 with reference TRBV19 and TRBJ1-2 gives the whole variable domain DGGITQSPKYLFRKEGQNVTLSCEQNLNHDAMYWYRQDPGQGLRLIYYSQIVNDFQKGDIAEGYSVSREKKESFPLTVTSAQKNPTAFYLCASSIDASGAPSYGYTFGSGTRLTVV.

The CDR3 here is CASSIRGPYEQYF. The CDR3 nucleotides read TGTGCCAGTAGTATACGTGGACCTTACGAGCAGTACTTC. The chain carries TRBV19 and TRBJ2-7, with D unclear. Per germline, CDR1 LNHDA and CDR2 SQIVND (reference sequence). The V end was cut by 2 bases, the J end by 4 bases, with 9 bases between. The CDR3 is made up of 13 amino acids.

Comment on this clone: The same CDR3 can be traced to other DNA sequences in this sample. The chain combines TRBV9 with TRBJ1-1, with a weak D call TRBD1 (5 bases). CDR1 and CDR2 (germline): SGDLS, YYNGEE. There are 15 residues in the CDR3. V shed 0 bases and J shed 4 bases, with 13 bases lying between them. CDR3 in amino acids: CASSVVAGRATEAFF. CDR3 nucleotides: TGTGCCAGCAGCGTAGTTGCAGGGCGGGCCACTGAAGCTTTCTTT.

V and J are TRBV2 and TRBJ1-5; 7 bases map to TRBD1. Germline-derived CDR1 and CDR2 are SNHLY and FYNNEI. The CDR3 loop spans 16 amino acids. The V and J ends lost 2 bases and 3 bases, in that order; junction bases with no gene match: 7. The CDR3 DNA is TGTGCCAGCAGTGAATCGCGACAGGGTTACAATCAGCCCCAGCATTTT. Translated, it gives CASSESRQGYNQPQHF.

This rearrangement joins TRBV5-4 to TRBJ1-2; unclear D gene. V lost 4 bases to trimming and J lost 7 bases, with 11 bases between them. The germline gives CDR1 SGHNT, CDR2 YYREEE (reference sequence). CDR3 length: 12 amino acids. CDR3 nucleotide sequence: TGTGCCAGCAGCGCAGTTGGGATTGGCTACACCTTC. It codes for CASSAVGIGYTF. Looking up the rest from reference TRBV5-4 and TRBJ1-2 gives the full variable domain: ETGVTQSPTHLIKTRGQQVTLRCSSQSGHNTVSWYQQALGQGPQFIFQYYREEENGRGNFPPRFSGLQFPNYSSELNVNALELDDSALYLCASSAVGIGYTFGSGTRLTVV.

The rearrangement uses TRBV5-1 and TRBJ1-2, with D unclear. V dropped 0 bases and J dropped 4 bases, with 4 bases sitting between them. CDR1 is SGHRS and CDR2 is YFSETQ in the germline V gene. CDR3 length: 12 amino acids. The CDR3 DNA reads as TGCGCCAGCAGCTTGGATGTCTATGGCTACACCTTC. This encodes CASSLDVYGYTF.

This chain links TRBV5-6 with TRBJ1-2; 7 bases fit TRBD1. Germline-derived CDR1 and CDR2 are SGHDT and YYEEEE. The CDR3 length is 16 residues. V shed 0 bases, J shed 8 bases, and the junction held 13 bases outside the gene matches. The CDR3 nucleotides are TGTGCCAGCAGCTTGGGAAGTAGCAGGGGGTCAGGGGGCTACACCTTC. Its translation is CASSLGSSRGSGGYTF.